This TCR beta chain appears in the sequencing data of a study of blood T cell repertoires in COVID-19. Study-wide background: PBMCs, B-cell-depleted T cells, or T cells provided the cDNA or gDNA that made up the material.

TCRdb's table, derived via immunoSEQ multiplex PCR, lists solely in-frame clones and lacks some. The sample comprises fewer than 150,000 clones, around nine tenths of which are singletons, and more than 5% rests with the top ten. The CDR3 is 13 amino acids. Trimming shortened V by 11 bases and J by 5 bases, and 15 bases separated the two germline ends. Specimen: peripheral blood. The TCR sequence derives from a human donor in a cohort sampled during active COVID-19. The chain recombines TRBV12-3 or TRBV12-4 with TRBJ1-4; possible D gene TRBD1, 5 bases. CDR3 sequence: CASSRDLNEKLFF. CDR3 coding DNA: TGTGCCTCCAGTAGGGACTTAAATGAAAAACTGTTTTTT.